What follows is one T cell receptor (beta chain) and its context. The antigen is unknown. Germline V gene data show CDR1 as MGHDK and CDR2 as SYGVNS. The CDR3 runs to 18 residues. V lost 4 bases to trimming and J lost 8 bases; unmatched junction nucleotides: 17. The libraries were made with immunoSEQ v3. Clones were sequenced by immunoSEQ multiplex PCR, and TCRdb holds only the in-frame ones, with some missing. The sample holds 20,000 or so clones, around 70% seen once. As to time point: pre-treatment sample, taken before nivolumab and TIL therapy. Enrollment ran from October 2017 to January 2020. The data derive from a study of TIL therapy for anti-PD-1-resistant metastatic lung cancer. As for the study in general: Tumors had a median PD-L1 proportion score of approximately 6%. Most patients had lung adenocarcinoma; several tumors were EGFR-mutant, two ALK-rearranged; half smoked currently or formerly.

Whole-study results and caveats: TIL clonotype persistence in blood showed no apparent association with response.

The genes are TRBV25-1 and TRBJ1-4; TRBD1 aligns across 9 bases. The sequence derives from a person between 30 and 80 years old with non-small cell lung cancer. Source: blood, taken at baseline. CDR3 DNA: TGTGCCAGCAGTGGACAGGGACAGGGTCAGGGCTTGAGGGAAAAACTGTTTTTT. Protein sequence: CASSGQGQGQGLREKLFF.